The present entry profiles one T cell receptor beta chain with its context. These data belong to a study of blood T cell repertoires in COVID-19. Some clones are missing from TCRdb's copy, which holds only in-frame ones; the method was immunoSEQ multiplex PCR. The table includes 200,000 to 250,000 clones, 80% to 90% detected once. V lost 2 bases and J lost 3, with 13 bases in between. In germline, CDR1 is SGHTA, CDR2 FQGNSA. The CDR3 runs 15 residues. Material: peripheral blood. This sequence was found in a man aged 25-45 years with COVID-19, enrolled during active disease. The chain links TRBV7-2 to TRBJ2-5; tentatively, D is TRBD1 (5 bases). CDR3 nucleotide sequence: TGTGCCAGCAGCTTAAGGCAGGGCCCAAAAGAGACCCAGTACTTC. Translation gives CASSLRQGPKETQYF.